The rows below give T cell receptor beta chains drawn from one sample of a study of CD8+ T cells in alopecia areata. Repertoires were generated with immunoSEQ multiplex PCR, while TCRdb's copy carries only in-frame clones and drops some. The sample has about 140,000 clones; roughly half are singletons. The input for sequencing was CD4+ T cells sorted from blood, taken at week 0. The receptors stem from a human donor with alopecia areata. Each CDR3 is given with its conserved first and last residue. D genes are given only for firm matches. Clone size is not always given. Where it is, it says once, few, many or a class for expanded clones.

NA	TRBJ1-2	TRBV5-1	NA	CASIQEGRVNYGYTF	TGCGCCAGCATCCAAGAGGGACGCGTTAACTATGGCTACACCTTC
NA	TRBJ2-7	TRBV5-1	NA	CASSLNYEQYF	TGCGCCAGCAGCTTAAACTACGAGCAGTACTTC
NA	TRBJ2-3	TRBV30	few	CAWSIRDWTDTQYF	TGTGCCTGGAGTATCCGGGATTGGACAGATACGCAGTATTTT
NA	TRBJ1-1	TRBV6-5	NA	CASRRGTEAFF	TGTGCCAGCAGGCGGGGCACTGAAGCTTTCTTT
NA	TRBJ1-5	TRBV6-6	NA	CASSYVDSNQPQHF	TGTGCCAGCAGTTACGTCGATAGCAATCAGCCCCAGCATTTT
TRBD2	TRBJ2-5	TRBV15	few	CATSRPGLGGETQYF	TGTGCCACCAGCAGACCGGGACTAGGAGGAGAGACCCAGTACTTC
NA	TRBJ1-2	TRBV28	NA	CASSLPTGGGGYGYTF	TGTGCCAGCAGTTTACCGACCGGCGGGGGAGGGTATGGCTACACCTTC
NA	TRBJ1-2	TRBV4-1	few	CASSQERGFSYGYTF	TGCGCCAGCAGCCAAGAGCGGGGGTTCAGCTATGGCTACACCTTC
TRBD1	TRBJ1-1	TRBV30	NA	CACTGQMNTEAFF	TGTGCCTGCACGGGACAGATGAACACTGAAGCTTTCTTT
TRBD2	TRBJ2-3	TRBV30	NA	CAWTGLAGYDTQYF	TGTGCCTGGACGGGACTAGCGGGGTACGATACGCAGTATTTT
TRBD2	TRBJ2-3	TRBV29-1	NA	CSVRAGVGTDTQYF	TGCAGCGTACGGGCGGGAGTGGGGACAGATACGCAGTATTTT
NA	TRBJ1-4	TRBV5-1	once	CASSVTGTTNEKLFF	TGCGCCAGCAGCGTAACAGGGACAACTAATGAAAAACTGTTTTTT
TRBD2	TRBJ2-2	TRBV29-1	few	CSAGTSGLGGELFF	TGCAGCGCTGGGACTAGCGGACTGGGCGGGGAGCTGTTTTTT
NA	TRBJ2-5	TRBV7-2	NA	CASSSQRGSETQYF	TGTGCCAGCAGCTCCCAACGGGGGTCGGAGACCCAGTACTTC
TRBD1	TRBJ1-5	TRBV30	NA	CAWSVQGARQPQHF	TGTGCCTGGAGTGTTCAGGGGGCAAGACAGCCCCAGCATTTT
TRBD1	TRBJ1-1	TRBV30	NA	CAWSSGTANTEAFF	TGTGCCTGGAGTTCCGGGACAGCGAACACTGAAGCTTTCTTT